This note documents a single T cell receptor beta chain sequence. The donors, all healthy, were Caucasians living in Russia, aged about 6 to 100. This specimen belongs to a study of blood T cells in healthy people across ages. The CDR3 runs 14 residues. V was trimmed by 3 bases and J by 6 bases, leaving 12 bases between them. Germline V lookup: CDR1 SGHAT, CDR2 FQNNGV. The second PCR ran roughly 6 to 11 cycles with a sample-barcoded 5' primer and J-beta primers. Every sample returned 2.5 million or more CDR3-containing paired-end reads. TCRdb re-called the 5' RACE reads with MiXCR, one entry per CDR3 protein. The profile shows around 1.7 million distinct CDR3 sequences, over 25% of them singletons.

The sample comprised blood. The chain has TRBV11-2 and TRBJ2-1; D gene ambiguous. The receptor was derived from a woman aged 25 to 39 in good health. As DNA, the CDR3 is TGTGCCAGCAGCTTTTGGAGATCGTCCAATGAGCAGTTCTTC. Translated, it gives CASSFWRSSNEQFF.